Following are 8 T cell receptor beta chains from one sample sequenced in a study of shared clonotypes between healthy human individuals. Libraries were prepared by immunoSEQ multiplex PCR; TCRdb keeps only in-frame clonotypes and omits some of them. Among some 2,000,000 clones listed, about 95% were seen once. Naive CD8 cells comprised CD45RO-negative, CCR7-positively selected cells, excluding terminally differentiated effector memory CD45RA+ cells. Sequenced material: naive CD8+ T cells sorted from blood. The receptors come from a man aged 18 to 35 in good health.

The V gene is TRBV10-1, the J gene TRBJ2-7; D ambiguous. This CDR3 has 12 amino acids. V gave up 4 bases and J gave up 6 bases, with 10 bases separating them. The germline CDR1 and CDR2 sequences are WNHNN and SYGVQD (reference sequence). CDR3 amino acids: CASSAVGGEQYF. The CDR3 nucleotides read TGCGCCAGCAGTGCCGTCGGCGGCGAGCAGTACTTC.

This chain joins TRBV28 and TRBJ2-5; 12 bases fit TRBD1. The germline CDR1 and CDR2 sequences are MDHEN and SYDVKM. The CDR3 spans 14 residues. Trimming took 5 bases from V and 8 from J; bases not matched to a gene: 6. CDR3 sequence (DNA): TGTGCCAGCAGTGTGACCGGGACAGGGGGCACCCAGTACTTC. This gives the protein CASSVTGTGGTQYF. Combining the CDR3 with reference TRBV28 and TRBJ2-5 gives the whole variable domain DVKVTQSSRYLVKRTGEKVFLECVQDMDHENMFWYRQDPGLGLRLIYFSYDVKMKEKGDIPEGYSVSREKKERFSLILESASTNQTSMYLCASSVTGTGGTQYFGPGTRLLVL.

Comments on this clone: Other DNA sequences of this sample code for an identical CDR3. The chain is built from TRBV7-9 and TRBJ2-1; 8 nucleotides line up with TRBD2. From germline, CDR1 is SEHNR and CDR2 FQNEAQ (reference sequence). The CDR3 totals 16 residues. The ends lost 5 bases at V and 0 bases at J; junction bases unmatched: 6. The CDR3 DNA sequence: TGTGCCAGCAGCCCGAGCGGGGGAAGCTCCTACAATGAGCAGTTCTTC. Translation: CASSPSGGSSYNEQFF.

V and J are TRBV5-6 and TRBJ2-7, with D tentatively TRBD1 (6 bases). The germline V gene encodes CDR1 SGHDT and CDR2 YYEEEE. Trimming removed 5 bases at V and 2 bases at J, with 17 bases between. There are 15 residues in the CDR3. CDR3 amino acids: CASSPQGAAAYEQYF. Written as DNA, the CDR3 is TGTGCCAGCAGTCCACAGGGCGCCGCGGCCTACGAGCAGTACTTC.

V is TRBV5-6 and J is TRBJ2-2; no clear D. Germline CDR1 and CDR2: SGHDT and YYEEEE. CDR3 length: 14 amino acids. V was clipped by 8 bases and J by 0 bases, with 11 bases between them. Here the CDR3 reads CASTVVANTGELFF. CDR3 nucleotides: TGTGCCAGTACAGTGGTTGCGAACACCGGGGAGCTGTTTTTT.

V gene TRBV11-2 combines with J gene TRBJ2-3; D is uncertain. The ends were cut back, 0 bases at V and 6 bases at J, with 13 bases in the middle. The CDR3 sequence is 15 residues long. The V gene's germline CDR1 is SGHAT and CDR2 FQNNGV. The CDR3 sequence is CASSLDGRLPDTQYF. In DNA form, the CDR3 reads TGTGCCAGCAGCTTAGATGGGCGCTTACCGGATACGCAGTATTTT.

V gene TRBV27 combines with J gene TRBJ2-7; D possibly corresponds to TRBD2 (5 bases). Trimming cost V 5 bases and J 6 bases, with 8 bases left between them. CDR1 and CDR2 (germline): MNHEY, SMNVEV (reference sequence). This CDR3 has 11 amino acids. CDR3: CASSTRAEQYF. The CDR3 DNA reads TGTGCCAGCAGTACTAGGGCCGAGCAGTACTTC.

This rearrangement joins TRBV29-1 to TRBJ2-2; D gene uncertain. Trimming cost V 5 bases and J 2 bases, with 9 bases left between them. Germline CDR1 reads SQVTM; CDR2 reads ANQGSEA. CDR3 size: 13 residues. The CDR3 sequence: CSVRAINTGELFF. As DNA, the CDR3 is TGCAGCGTTCGAGCGATTAACACCGGGGAGCTGTTTTTT.